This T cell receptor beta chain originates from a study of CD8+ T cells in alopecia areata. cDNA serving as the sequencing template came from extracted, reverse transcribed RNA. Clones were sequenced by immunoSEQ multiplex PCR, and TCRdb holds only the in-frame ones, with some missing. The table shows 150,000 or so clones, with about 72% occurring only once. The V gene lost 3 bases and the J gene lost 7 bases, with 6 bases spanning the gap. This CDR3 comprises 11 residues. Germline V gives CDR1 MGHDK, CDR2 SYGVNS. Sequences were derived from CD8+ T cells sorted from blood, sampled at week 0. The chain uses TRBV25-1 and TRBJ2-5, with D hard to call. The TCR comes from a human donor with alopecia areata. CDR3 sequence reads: CASSDDVTQYF. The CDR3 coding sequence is TGTGCCAGCAGTGATGACGTGACCCAGTACTTC.